One sample yielded the 20 T cell receptor beta chains listed below, sequenced in a study of T cell changes during pregnancy in multiple sclerosis. Clones were read by immunoSEQ multiplex PCR, and TCRdb kept only the in-frame ones, dropping some. Among about 38,000 clones listed, 80% to 95% were seen once. The sample in question was CD4+ T cells from peripheral blood mononuclear cells, obtained after pregnancy. Source of these receptors: a female donor in good health, enrolled as a control in a pregnancy study.

This clone was counted between two and nine times. The chain links TRBV30 to TRBJ2-1; 14 bases agree with TRBD2. CDR1 and CDR2 from the germline V gene are GTSNPN and SVGIG (reference sequence). J lost 4 bases, V lost 5 bases, and 1 base had no gene match. The CDR3 has 14 amino acids. The CDR3 sequence is CAWGTSGGYNEQFF. The CDR3 DNA is TGTGCCTGGGGGACTAGCGGGGGATACAATGAGCAGTTCTTC.

V is TRBV29-1 and J is TRBJ1-2, with D possibly matching TRBD1 (5 bases). CDR1 and CDR2 (germline): SQVTM, ANQGSEA. CDR3 length equals 13 residues. Trimming shortened V by 5 bases and J by 0 bases, and 10 bases separated the two germline ends. The CDR3 nucleotides read TGCAGCGTTTCGGGGGGAACTAACTATGGCTACACCTTC. It yields the protein CSVSGGTNYGYTF.

The chain carries TRBV7-6 and TRBJ1-4, with a tentative D call TRBD1 (6 bases). Germline V gives CDR1 SGHVS, CDR2 FNYEAQ. This CDR3 comprises 14 residues. Between the trimmed V and J ends, which lost 5 bases and 2 bases, there was a span of 9 bases. CDR3 nucleotide sequence: TGTGCCAGCAGCCCACAGGGCACTAATGAAAAACTGTTTTTT. As protein: CASSPQGTNEKLFF.

V usage is TRBV30 and J usage is TRBJ2-5; possibly TRBD1 for D (5 bases). CDR1 and CDR2 from the germline V gene are GTSNPN and SVGIG (reference sequence). The V and J ends lost 4 bases and 2 bases respectively, with 8 bases between them. This CDR3 has 12 amino acids. The CDR3 region is CAWTTGQETQYF. The CDR3 DNA reads TGTGCCTGGACCACAGGTCAAGAGACCCAGTACTTC.

The chain combines TRBV19 with TRBJ2-3; D is possibly TRBD1 (6 bases). CDR3 size: 15 residues. Deletions cut 3 bases from V and 2 bases from J, with 12 bases between. Germline V gene data show CDR1 as LNHDA and CDR2 as SQIVND (reference sequence). The CDR3 here is CASSMGDTHTDTQYF. The CDR3, as DNA: TGTGCCAGTAGTATGGGGGACACCCACACAGATACGCAGTATTTT.

This sequence joins TRBV12-5 and TRBJ2-2, with D perhaps matching TRBD1 (8 bases). This CDR3 is built from 13 residues. CDR1 and CDR2 (germline): LGHNT, FRNRAP. V lost 11 bases to trimming and J lost 6 bases, with 16 bases between them. The CDR3 DNA is TGTGCTGGCACAGGGGGGGAAGCCGGGGAGCTGTTTTTT. This gives the protein CAGTGGEAGELFF.

This clone was counted a single time. This chain uses TRBV5-8 with TRBJ1-5; TRBD1 might be the D (6 bases). Trimming cost V 3 bases and J 1 base, with 14 bases left between them. The germline gives CDR1 SGHTS, CDR2 YDEGEE. This CDR3 spans 16 amino acids. For the CDR3, the DNA is TGTGCCAGCAGCTCAGGGGTTCTTAAGAGCAATCAGCCCCAGCATTTT. This codes for CASSSGVLKSNQPQHF.

The chain employs TRBV7-2 and TRBJ1-1; no firm D call. Germline values: CDR1 SGHTA, CDR2 FQGNSA. V shed 5 bases and J shed 4 bases, with 11 bases lying between them. This CDR3 contains 13 residues. The CDR3 protein is CASSLISGTEAFF. CDR3 coding DNA: TGTGCCAGCAGCCTCATATCGGGCACTGAAGCTTTCTTT. The whole variable domain, filled in from reference TRBV7-2 and TRBJ1-1, reads GAGVSQSPSNKVTEKGKDVELRCDPISGHTALYWYRQSLGQGLEFLIYFQGNSAPDKSGLPSDRFSAERTGGSVSTLTIQRTQQEDSAVYLCASSLISGTEAFFGQGTRLTVV.

V and J are TRBV6-5 and TRBJ1-2; possibly TRBD1 for D (6 bases). V lost 2 bases and J 4 bases, leaving 14 bases between the germline ends. CDR1 and CDR2 (germline): MNHEY, SVGAGI. This CDR3 spans 15 amino acids. The CDR3 sequence: CASSYTAGAGYGYTF. In nucleotides, the CDR3 is TGTGCCAGCAGTTACACCGCGGGGGCTGGCTATGGCTACACCTTC.

The chain couples TRBV10-2 to TRBJ2-7; 9 nucleotides agree with TRBD1. There are 16 residues in the CDR3. Trimming at V came to 4 bases and at J to 0 bases, leaving 7 bases not matched to a gene. Germline V gene sequence: CDR1 WSHSY, CDR2 SAAADI. This chain's CDR3 is CASSARTGDRSYEQYF. The CDR3 DNA reads TGCGCCAGCAGTGCCAGGACAGGGGATCGCTCCTACGAGCAGTACTTC.

The rearrangement uses TRBV15 and TRBJ1-1, with unresolved D. CDR1 is LNHNV and CDR2 is YYDKDF in the germline V gene (reference sequence). The germline V and J ends were trimmed by 0 bases and 1 base, with 6 bases remaining between them. The length of the CDR3 is 14 residues. The CDR3 spells CATSRDAGNTEAFF. The CDR3 bases are TGTGCCACCAGCAGAGATGCCGGGAACACTGAAGCTTTCTTT.

The chain has TRBV5-1 and TRBJ2-3; D is unclear. CDR1 is SGHRS and CDR2 is YFSETQ in the germline V gene. This CDR3 region has 12 residues. The V and J ends lost 2 bases and 6 bases respectively, with 7 bases between them. The DNA of the CDR3 is TGCGCCAGCAGCTTAGCTTCTGATACGCAGTATTTT. Translating it yields CASSLASDTQYF.

The chain couples TRBV7-9 to TRBJ1-1, with D perhaps matching TRBD1 (5 bases). In germline, CDR1 is SEHNR, CDR2 FQNEAQ (reference sequence). V was trimmed by 5 bases and J by 3 bases, leaving 13 bases between them. This CDR3 is 14 amino acids long. CDR3 sequence reads: CASSPRATDTEAFF. The CDR3 DNA sequence: TGTGCCAGCAGCCCCAGGGCCACGGACACTGAAGCTTTCTTT.

The rearrangement links TRBV30 to TRBJ2-7; the match to TRBD1 covers 7 bases. This CDR3 has 11 amino acids. The germline gives CDR1 GTSNPN, CDR2 SVGIG (reference sequence). The junction had 6 bases not matched to a gene; V was cut back by 0 bases and J by 13 bases. This CDR3 is CAWSVTGERYF. Here the CDR3 DNA reads TGTGCCTGGAGTGTTACAGGGGAAAGATACTTC.

This rearrangement joins TRBV19 to TRBJ1-2, with D hard to call. The germline V gene encodes CDR1 LNHDA and CDR2 SQIVND (reference sequence). The CDR3 contains 15 residues. Trimming removed 8 bases at V and 5 bases at J, with 21 bases between. The CDR3 DNA reads as TGTGCCAGTGGCTCTGGAGGGTCCAACATTTATGGCTACACCTTC. Its protein product is CASGSGGSNIYGYTF.

The CDR3 nucleotides read TGTGCCTGGAGTGGACCGGTGACAGGGACTGAAAAACTGTTTTTT. It codes for CAWSGPVTGTEKLFF. This chain links TRBV30 with TRBJ1-4; TRBD1 aligns across 7 bases. Germline CDR1 is GTSNPN and CDR2 is SVGIG (reference sequence). The V segment lost 1 base and the J segment 7 bases; nucleotides outside the gene matches: 9. The CDR3 runs to 15 residues.

The DNA for the CDR3 is TGTGCCAGCAGCTTGACAGGGGGTGGAAACACCATATATTTT. Encoded protein: CASSLTGGGNTIYF. The chain combines TRBV7-2 with TRBJ1-3; 9 bases agree with TRBD1. The ends lost 3 bases at V and 3 bases at J; junction bases unmatched: 0. The V gene's germline CDR1 is SGHTA and CDR2 FQGNSA. The CDR3 length is 14 residues.

The chain joins TRBV25-1 to TRBJ1-1; D might be TRBD1 (6 bases). With 7 bases removed from V and 7 bases from J, the gap between germline ends came to 16 bases. CDR3 size: 13 residues. The germline V gene has CDR1 MGHDK and CDR2 SYGVNS. The CDR3 DNA sequence: TGTGCCAGCAACACCCGGGGGGCCGTTGAAGCTTTCTTT. It translates to CASNTRGAVEAFF.

This sequence joins TRBV6-1 and TRBJ1-2; D gene uncertain. The CDR3 is made up of 13 amino acids. V was shortened by 1 base and J by 8 bases, with 11 bases between the two germline ends. Germline assignment: CDR1 MNHNS and CDR2 SASEGT. This CDR3 is CASSEVSSGGYTF. CDR3 sequence (DNA): TGTGCCAGCAGTGAAGTCTCTAGTGGGGGCTACACCTTC.

This chain joins TRBV5-5 and TRBJ1-1; maybe TRBD1 (6 bases). Trimming removed 3 bases from V and 1 base from J, with 22 bases in between. Per the germline V gene, CDR1 is SGHKS and CDR2 is YYEKEE (reference sequence). CDR3 length: 18 amino acids. The CDR3 region is CASSSDLRRQEPNTEAFF. The CDR3 nucleotides are TGTGCCAGCAGCTCCGACCTGCGCCGACAGGAACCGAACACTGAAGCTTTCTTT.